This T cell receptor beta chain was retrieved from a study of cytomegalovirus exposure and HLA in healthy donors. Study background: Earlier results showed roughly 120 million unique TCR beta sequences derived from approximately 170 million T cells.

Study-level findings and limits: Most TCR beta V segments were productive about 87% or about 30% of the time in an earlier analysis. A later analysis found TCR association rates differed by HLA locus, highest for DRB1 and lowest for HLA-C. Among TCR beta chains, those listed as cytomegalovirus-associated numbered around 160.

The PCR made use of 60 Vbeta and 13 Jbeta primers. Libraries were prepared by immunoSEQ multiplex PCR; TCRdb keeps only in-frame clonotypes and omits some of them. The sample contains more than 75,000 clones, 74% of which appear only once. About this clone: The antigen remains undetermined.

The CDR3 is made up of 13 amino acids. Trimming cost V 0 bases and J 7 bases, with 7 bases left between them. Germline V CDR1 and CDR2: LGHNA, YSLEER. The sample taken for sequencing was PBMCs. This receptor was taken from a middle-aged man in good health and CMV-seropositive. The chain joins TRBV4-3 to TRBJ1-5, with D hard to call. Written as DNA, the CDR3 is TGCGCCAGCAGCCAAGATCTTAAACAGCCCCAGCATTTT. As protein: CASSQDLKQPQHF.